This T cell receptor beta chain was documented in a study of long-term antiretroviral therapy in people with HIV. The CDR3 is 14 residues long. The J segment lost 2 bases and the V segment lost 1 base, leaving 2 bases of the junction unmatched. From germline, CDR1 is MGHRA and CDR2 YSYEKL. Sequencing relied on immunoSEQ assay v3.0, run at survey level. Sequencing was performed with immunoSEQ multiplex PCR; in TCRdb, only in-frame clones are kept and a portion is missing. Among almost 20,000 clones listed, roughly nine tenths were seen once. This clone was picked up one time. This chain connects TRBV4-1 to TRBJ2-7; 7 nucleotides align to TRBD1. The source of this sequence is a woman in her thirties with HIV. Sequencing used unsorted PBMCs, obtained about 4.5 years before starting antiretroviral therapy. The CDR3 region is CASSQGQGTYEQYF. The CDR3 nucleotides read TGCGCCAGCAGCCAAGGACAGGGAACCTACGAGCAGTACTTC.